This T cell receptor (beta chain) was captured in a study of blood T cell repertoires in COVID-19. Study information: The United States, Italy and Spain supplied acute and convalescent COVID-19 samples. The cDNA or gDNA used as material had been derived from T cells, B-cell-depleted T cells, or PBMCs.

In the original processing: Reference gene primer amplification in the assay estimated nucleated cell counts. Generated by immunoSEQ multiplex PCR, the TCRdb table keeps only in-frame clones and is missing some. Clone size and V and J calls were adopted from that table, with D and trimming inferred from the DNA. Of 150,000 or so clones listed, approximately 85% are singletons. Seattle's enrolled individuals joined amid active infection and were then monitored longitudinally. The source of this sequence is an older woman with COVID-19, enrolled during active disease. Sequencing was carried out using peripheral blood.

CDR3: CASSVSNTGELFF. As DNA, the CDR3 is TGTGCCAGCAGCGTCTCCAACACCGGGGAGCTGTTTTTT. The chain combines TRBV9 with TRBJ2-2; D is undetermined. This CDR3 has 13 residues. CDR1 is SGDLS, CDR2 YYNGEE, per germline. Trimming stripped 2 bases from V and 2 bases from J, with 4 bases between.